These 6 T cell receptor beta chains were all obtained from the same sample, sequenced in a study of blood T cells in healthy people across ages (dated by TCRdb to the mid-2010s). Receptors were amplified or captured by 5' RACE. TCRdb lists the instrument as Illumina HiSeq 2500. A second roughly 7 to 12 cycle PCR used a sample-barcoded 5' primer and a J-beta primer mix. The raw public reads went through TCRdb reprocessing: fastp at Q25, MiXCR clone calling, in-frame beta chains kept. Each record represents a unique CDR3 protein, reported with the most common genes and DNA among its rows. Counted in this sample were 550,000 to 600,000 distinct CDR3 sequences; roughly 48% of them appeared once. The biggest ten clones account for roughly 25% of the sample. The sequenced sample consisted of blood. These receptors all come from an older man in good health.

The chain combines TRBV7-8 with TRBJ1-2; D unresolved. This CDR3 has 15 residues. CDR1 and CDR2 from the germline V gene are SGHVS and FQNEAQ. V was cut by 0 bases and J by 4 bases, with 12 bases left in between. CDR3 sequence: CASSLAGTNSYGYTF. The DNA of the CDR3 is TGTGCCAGCAGCTTAGCGGGCACCAACTCCTATGGCTACACCTTC.

The J gene is TRBJ2-7, the V gene TRBV11-3; the D gene could be TRBD1 or TRBD2 (5 bases each). Trimming stripped 4 bases from V and 4 bases from J, with 14 bases between. This CDR3 contains 14 residues. Per germline, CDR1 SGHNT and CDR2 YENEEA. The CDR3 loop is CASSWGEGWYEQYF. CDR3 bases: TGTGCCAGCAGCTGGGGCGAGGGTTGGTACGAGCAGTACTTC.

The rearrangement joins TRBV7-2 to TRBJ2-3; 11 nucleotides match TRBD2. The V gene end was trimmed by 7 bases and the J gene end by 5 bases; junction bases not matched to a gene: 5. The CDR3 length is 14 residues. Per the germline V gene, CDR1 is SGHTA and CDR2 is FQGNSA. The CDR3 nucleotides read TGTGCCAGCATCCAGACTAGCGGGGTAGATACGCAGTATTTT. It yields the protein CASIQTSGVDTQYF.

The chain recombines TRBV4-3 with TRBJ2-5, with 11 positions matching TRBD1. TRBJ2-7 matches the DNA end more closely, so the J call is doubtful. Germline CDR1 and CDR2: LGHNA and YSLEER. This CDR3 is 15 amino acids long. CDR3 nucleotide sequence: TGCGCCAGCAGCCAAAGTAGGACAGGGGGCGACGAGCAGTACTTC. It specifies CASSQSRTGGDEQYF.

This clonotype was recorded at least ten times. J is TRBJ1-1 and V is TRBV6-5; no clear D gene. The CDR3 covers 15 residues. Trimming took 5 bases from V and 4 from J, leaving 17 bases between them. CDR1 MNHEY and CDR2 SVGAGI come from the germline V gene. CDR3 sequence reads: CASSTRWPGGTEAFF. The CDR3, as DNA: TGTGCCAGCAGTACCCGCTGGCCTGGAGGCACTGAAGCTTTCTTT.

The chain carries TRBV7-7 and TRBJ1-4; D call uncertain. CDR1 is SSHAT, CDR2 FNYEAQ, per germline (reference sequence). V was shortened by 1 base and J by 5 bases, with 11 bases between the two germline ends. The CDR3 loop spans 15 amino acids. The CDR3 loop reads CASSLGQAANEKLFF. CDR3 DNA sequence: TGTGCCAGCAGCTTAGGGCAGGCCGCGAATGAAAAACTGTTTTTT.